The 9 T cell receptor beta chains below come from one sample, sequenced in a study of human T cells and chemical hapten exposure. A single record per CDR3 protein comes from TCRdb applying MiXCR to the RACE reads. The sample lists over 130,000 distinct CDR3 sequences, about 12% occurring once. The sample's time point: patch test 2, 6 weeks after DPC sensitization. The sample's treatment: therapeutic diphenylcyclopropenone sensitization with weekly scalp DPC. The source was whole blood, collected in connection with sensitization to the hapten diphenylcyclopropenone (DPC). These receptors all stem from a woman in her forties or fifties with alopecia areata. Some clones in this sample may be carry-over from other donors' samples.

The chain couples TRBV30 to TRBJ1-1; D remains unclear. This CDR3 region has 13 residues. Germline CDR1 and CDR2: GTSNPN and SVGIG (reference sequence). Trimming took 1 base from V and 2 from J, leaving 8 bases between them. The CDR3 nucleotides read TGTGCCTGGAGTGCTAGTTTCAACACTGAAGCTTTCTTT. As protein: CAWSASFNTEAFF.

This clonotype showed up many times. CDR3 sequence: CASSKKPRYEQYF. DNA of the CDR3: TGTGCCAGCAGCAAGAAACCACGTTACGAGCAGTACTTC. This chain uses TRBV28 with TRBJ2-7; no firm D call. Germline CDR1 is MDHEN and CDR2 is SYDVKM. Trimming shortened V by 6 bases and J by 4 bases, and 13 bases separated the two germline ends. The CDR3 runs to 13 residues.

This clonotype has more than one count but fewer than ten. The chain has TRBV24-1 and TRBJ2-1; tentative D call: TRBD2 (5 bases). Germline V gives CDR1 KGHDR, CDR2 SFDVKD. The germline V and J ends were trimmed by 5 bases and 7 bases, with 17 bases remaining between them. This CDR3 has 15 residues. The CDR3 reads CATSVASRAQNEQFF. DNA of the CDR3: TGTGCCACCAGTGTGGCTAGCCGCGCTCAGAATGAGCAGTTCTTC.

The V call is TRBV6-5, the J call TRBJ2-4; weak D call: TRBD2 (6 bases). The CDR3 runs 16 residues. Trimming cost V 0 bases and J 7 bases, with 16 bases left between them. Germline loops: CDR1 MNHEY, CDR2 SVGAGI. The CDR3 region is CASSYSTGGGGNIQYF. The DNA for the CDR3 is TGTGCCAGCAGTTACTCGACTGGGGGAGGAGGGAACATTCAGTACTTC.

The V gene is TRBV20-1, the J gene TRBJ2-1; 7 bases fit TRBD2. J was trimmed by 6 bases and V by 3 bases; bases with no gene match: 8. Per germline, CDR1 DFQATT and CDR2 SNEGSKA (reference sequence). This CDR3 contains 14 residues. DNA for the CDR3: TGCAGTGCTAGCTCCGCGGGAGTTTCCAATGAGCAGTTCTTC. Encoded protein: CSASSAGVSNEQFF.

This clonotype was picked up many times. The rearrangement joins TRBV7-6 to TRBJ1-2; 9 bases are a match to TRBD1. The CDR3 has 12 amino acids. The J segment lost 8 bases and the V segment lost 5 bases, leaving 3 bases of the junction unmatched. CDR1 and CDR2 from the germline V gene are SGHVS and FNYEAQ. DNA of the CDR3: TGTGCCAGCAGCCGGACAGGGGAGGGCTACACCTTC. Protein product: CASSRTGEGYTF.

The chain joins TRBV12-3 or TRBV12-4 to TRBJ2-3; TRBD2 matches at 9 bases. The V gene end was trimmed by 0 bases and the J gene end by 6 bases; junction bases not matched to a gene: 13. The CDR3 loop spans 18 amino acids. This CDR3 is CASSLALGAGGPSDTQYF. CDR3 coding DNA: TGTGCCAGCAGTTTAGCCCTGGGCGCGGGAGGGCCCTCGGATACGCAGTATTTT.

This clonotype was seen more than once but under ten times. This sequence joins TRBV28 and TRBJ2-3; the D call may be TRBD1 or TRBD2 (5 bases each). The CDR3 is 15 residues long. V shed 2 bases and J shed 3 bases, with 12 bases lying between them. Germline V CDR1 and CDR2: MDHEN, SYDVKM. The CDR3 spells CASSLPGKGTDTQYF. CDR3 bases: TGTGCCAGCAGTTTACCGGGAAAGGGGACAGATACGCAGTATTTT. Using reference TRBV28 and TRBJ2-3 for the parts outside the CDR3, the full variable domain is DVKVTQSSRYLVKRTGEKVFLECVQDMDHENMFWYRQDPGLGLRLIYFSYDVKMKEKGDIPEGYSVSREKKERFSLILESASTNQTSMYLCASSLPGKGTDTQYFGPGTRLTVL.

This clonotype appeared many times. CDR3 nucleotides: TGTGCCACCAGCGGCGGACAGTCCGGGACGAAGCAGTTCTTC. Translation: CATSGGQSGTKQFF. The rearrangement links TRBV24-1 to TRBJ2-1; a possible D gene is TRBD1 (6 bases). Between the trimmed V and J ends, which lost 7 bases and 11 bases, there was a span of 20 bases. Germline V gives CDR1 KGHDR, CDR2 SFDVKD. The CDR3 sequence is 14 residues long.